This T cell receptor (beta chain) stems from a study of cytomegalovirus exposure and HLA in healthy donors. Per the germline V gene, CDR1 is SGHDT and CDR2 is YYEEEE. V shed 4 bases, J shed 4 bases, and the junction held 9 bases outside the gene matches. The CDR3 extends over 16 amino acids. Primers for the PCR totalled 60 Vbeta and 13 Jbeta. Sequencing was performed with immunoSEQ multiplex PCR; in TCRdb, only in-frame clones are kept and a portion is missing. The table shows about 150,000 clones, with roughly 74% occurring only once. This clonotype was obtained from a man between 18 and 29 years old in good health and CMV-seronegative. The V gene is TRBV5-6, the J gene TRBJ1-5; 9 bases align to TRBD1. Specimen: PBMCs. CDR3 nucleotides: TGTGCCAGCAGCCTAAAGGACAGGGGAGGGAATCAGCCCCAGCATTTT. This codes for CASSLKDRGGNQPQHF.